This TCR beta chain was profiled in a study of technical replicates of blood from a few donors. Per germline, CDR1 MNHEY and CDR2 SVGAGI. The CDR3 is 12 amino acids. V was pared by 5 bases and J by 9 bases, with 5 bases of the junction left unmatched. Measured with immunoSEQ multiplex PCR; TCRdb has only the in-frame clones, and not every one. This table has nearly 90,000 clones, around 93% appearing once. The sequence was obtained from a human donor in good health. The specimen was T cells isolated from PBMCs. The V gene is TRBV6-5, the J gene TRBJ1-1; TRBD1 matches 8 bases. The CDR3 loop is CASSDRGQKAFF. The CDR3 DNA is TGTGCCAGCAGTGACAGGGGACAGAAAGCTTTCTTT.